One T cell receptor beta chain is described in this entry. This sample stems from a study of blood T cells in healthy people across ages. A sample-barcoded 5' primer and a J-beta primer mix were used in a second PCR of about 6 to 12 cycles. TCRdb re-derived calls from the 5' RACE reads in MiXCR, one entry per CDR3 protein. This table has 550,000 to 750,000 distinct CDR3 sequences, 20% to 25% appearing once. V shed 4 bases and J shed 0 bases, with 7 bases lying between them. The CDR3 is 14 amino acids. Germline V gene data show CDR1 as LGHDT and CDR2 as YNNKEL (reference sequence). The chain combines TRBV3-1 with TRBJ1-3; no firm D call. Source material: blood. The source is a man between 65 and 79 years old in good health. The CDR3 spells CASSPTSSGNTIYF. The CDR3 DNA sequence: TGTGCCAGCAGCCCAACAAGCTCTGGAAACACCATATATTTT.